Listed here are 25 T cell receptor beta chains from one sample, sequenced in a study of Graves' ophthalmopathy and Graves' hyperthyroidism. RNA transcripts yielded amplified TCR beta CDR3 regions. The first round was an RT-PCR with HTBI primers, and the second round was a multiplex PCR. TCRdb fed the multiplex PCR reads into MiXCR, producing one record per CDR3 protein. The sample has about 480,000 distinct CDR3 sequences, roughly an eighth seen once. Sequenced material: blood. Source of these receptors: a woman aged 25 to 39 with Graves' ophthalmopathy.

Comments on this clonotype: A clone one base away is much larger, so this may be a read error. The chain carries TRBV6-1 and TRBJ2-2, with 9 bases matching TRBD1. Looked up from germline, CDR1 is MNHNS and CDR2 is SASEGT. This CDR3 comprises 16 residues. CDR3 sequence reads: CASSEGGTGNAGELFF. The CDR3 nucleotides are TGTGCCAGCAGTGAAGGAGGGACAGGGAACGCCGGGGAGCTGTTTTTT.

This clonotype was counted ten times or more. The CDR3 protein is CATSTDREGGNIQYF. As DNA, the CDR3 is TGTGCCACCAGCACCGACCGAGAGGGAGGGAACATTCAGTACTTC. The gene calls are TRBV15 and TRBJ2-4; 7 nucleotides align to TRBD2. CDR3 length: 15 residues. V trimming: 4 bases; J trimming: 7 bases; junction bases outside the gene matches: 10. Per germline, CDR1 LNHNV and CDR2 YYDKDF (reference sequence).

This clonotype was observed many times. The chain combines TRBV6-2 or TRBV6-3 with TRBJ2-7; TRBD2 matches at 11 bases. There are 21 residues in the CDR3. J gave up 4 bases and V 0 bases, and 20 bases lay outside the gene matches. Germline CDR1 and CDR2: MNHEY and SVGEGT. CDR3 sequence (DNA): TGTGCCAGCAGTTACTCGTTCTCGGCTAGCGGGAGGACGGACCTATGGTACGAGCAGTACTTC. Encoded protein: CASSYSFSASGRTDLWYEQYF.

Concerning this clonotype itself: The CDR3 does not end in the conserved phenylalanine or tryptophan, so this is likely a read error. The chain has TRBV28 and TRBJ1-5; D is unclear. From germline, CDR1 is MDHEN and CDR2 SYDVKM. CDR3 length equals 13 residues. V was shortened by 8 bases and J by 5 bases, with 13 bases between the two germline ends. The CDR3 is CASGRSRYQPQHV. CDR3 DNA sequence: TGTGCCAGCGGTAGGAGCAGGTATCAGCCCCAGCATGTT.

For this clonotype: Germline and junction disagree at one end, which may indicate a read error. The V gene is TRBV7-2, the J gene TRBJ2-5, with 8 bases lining up with TRBD1. The CDR3 runs 15 residues. CDR1 SGHTA and CDR2 FQGNSA come from the germline V gene. The CDR3 loop is CASSPRRQGRETKYF. The DNA for the CDR3 is TGTGCCAGCAGCCCCCGGAGACAGGGGAGAGAGACCAAGTACTTC.

The chain joins TRBV3-1 to TRBJ2-2, with D possibly being TRBD2 (6 bases). With 4 bases removed from V and 6 bases from J, the gap between germline ends came to 21 bases. Germline-derived CDR1 and CDR2 are LGHDT and YNNKEL (reference sequence). The CDR3 spans 17 residues. As DNA, the CDR3 is TGTGCCAGCAGCCCGTTGCGGGGTCTCGAGAGTTCCGGGGAGCTGTTTTTT. Amino acid sequence: CASSPLRGLESSGELFF.

A few counts support this clonotype. The rearrangement joins TRBV2 to TRBJ2-5; D unresolved. Germline V gives CDR1 SNHLY, CDR2 FYNNEI. V was shortened by 6 bases and J by 5 bases, with 16 bases between the two germline ends. The CDR3 totals 14 residues. As DNA, the CDR3 is TGTGCCAGCAGAGGAACATCCGCCGTGGAGACCCAGTACTTC. This translates into CASRGTSAVETQYF. The whole variable domain, filled in from reference TRBV2 and TRBJ2-5, reads EPEVTQTPSHQVTQMGQEVILRCVPISNHLYFYWYRQILGQKVEFLVSFYNNEISEKSEIFDDQFSVERPDGSNFTLKIRSTKLEDSAMYFCASRGTSAVETQYFGPGTRLLVL.

Many counts were recorded for this clonotype. This sequence joins TRBV19 and TRBJ2-7; the D call may be TRBD1 or TRBD2 (5 bases each). This CDR3 comprises 13 residues. CDR1 LNHDA and CDR2 SQIVND come from the germline V gene (reference sequence). The V and J ends lost 5 bases and 6 bases respectively, with 14 bases between them. The CDR3 loop is CASSLGTLSEQYF. The CDR3, as DNA: TGTGCCAGTAGTCTGGGGACGTTAAGCGAGCAGTACTTC.

CDR3 sequence reads: CASRGQNQRNTIYF. In DNA, the CDR3 is TGTGCCAGCAGGGGGCAGAACCAACGAAACACCATATATTTT. The rearrangement joins TRBV28 to TRBJ1-3; D possibly corresponds to TRBD1 (5 bases). V shed 6 bases and J shed 5 bases, with 14 bases lying between them. In germline, CDR1 is MDHEN, CDR2 SYDVKM. The CDR3 totals 14 residues.

At least ten counts were recorded for this clonotype. The gene calls are TRBV20-1 and TRBJ1-2, with 7 bases aligning to TRBD1. J gave up 1 base and V 3 bases, and 2 bases lay outside the gene matches. From germline, CDR1 is DFQATT and CDR2 SNEGSKA (reference sequence). The CDR3 runs 13 residues. The CDR3 loop is CSASDRDNYGYTF. In DNA, the CDR3 is TGCAGTGCTAGTGACAGGGATAACTATGGCTACACCTTC.

Remarks on this clonotype: A much larger clone lies a single base off, so this may be a read error. J is TRBJ1-2 and V is TRBV14; possible D gene TRBD1, 5 bases. This CDR3 contains 16 residues. Germline CDR1 reads SGHDN; CDR2 reads FVKESK. The ends were cut back, 3 bases at V and 0 bases at J, with 14 bases in the middle. The CDR3 reads CASSHRDERTNYGYTF. The CDR3 DNA sequence: TGTGCCAGCAGCCACCGGGACGAACGAACTAACTATGGCTACACCTTC.

This clonotype has at least ten counts. The chain joins TRBV19 to TRBJ2-5; tentatively, D is TRBD2 (5 bases). This CDR3 is 14 amino acids long. Trimming left V 5 bases short and J 2 bases short, with 12 bases between. Germline CDR1 and CDR2: LNHDA and SQIVND (reference sequence). The CDR3, as DNA: TGTGCCAGTAGTGTCCTAGCTGAGCAAGAGACCCAGTACTTC. This encodes CASSVLAEQETQYF.

The rearrangement uses TRBV30 and TRBJ2-4; weak D call: TRBD1 (6 bases). The J call may be incorrect, as the DNA end agrees better with TRBJ2-5. CDR1 and CDR2 (germline): GTSNPN, SVGIG (reference sequence). This CDR3 comprises 14 residues. In DNA form, the CDR3 reads TGTGCCTGGAGTGAAGGGACAACACGGGAGACCCAGTACTTC. It yields the protein CAWSEGTTRETQYF.

The CDR3 DNA reads as TGTGCCAGCAGTTTACGGACAGGGGTCGGGCAGTACTTC. It is translated as CASSLRTGVGQYF. The chain links TRBV12-3 or TRBV12-4 to TRBJ2-7, with 9 bases identical to TRBD1. V was clipped by 2 bases and J by 9 bases; unmatched bases: 5. The CDR3 contains 13 residues.

This clonotype was seen many times. The V and J genes are TRBV10-3 and TRBJ2-7; TRBD2 aligns across 9 bases. CDR3 length equals 16 residues. Germline V gives CDR1 ENHRY, CDR2 SYGVKD. J lost 4 bases, V lost 0 bases, and 7 bases had no gene match. The DNA of the CDR3 is TGTGCCATCAGTGAGTCGACTCCTAGCGGGGAATACGAGCAGTACTTC. Translating gives CAISESTPSGEYEQYF.

The table lists this clonotype with a few counts. The CDR3 DNA sequence: TGCAGTGCTCAAGGGTTGGGGTTGGTTTATTCACCCCTCCACTTT. Amino acids: CSAQGLGLVYSPLHF. The rearrangement uses TRBV20-1 and TRBJ1-6; D is unclear. CDR1 is DFQATT and CDR2 is SNEGSKA in the germline V gene (reference sequence). V was cut by 5 bases and J by 8 bases, with 19 bases left in between. There are 15 residues in the CDR3.

In its sample, this clonotype was seen once. V and J are TRBV28 and TRBJ1-6, with D possibly TRBD1 on 6 matching bases. Trimming took 8 bases from V and 10 from J, leaving 18 bases between them. The CDR3 loop spans 14 amino acids. The germline CDR1 and CDR2 sequences are MDHEN and SYDVKM. CDR3 residues: CASVGGGLESPLHF. As DNA, the CDR3 is TGTGCCAGCGTAGGGGGGGGGTTGGAATCACCCCTCCACTTT.

In this sample, this clonotype turned up a few times. J is TRBJ2-5 and V is TRBV6-5; 9 nucleotides line up with TRBD2. Germline CDR1 and CDR2: MNHEY and SVGAGI. This CDR3 is built from 15 residues. Trimming cost V 1 base and J 3 bases; bases outside gene matches: 3. CDR3 DNA sequence: TGTGCCAGCAGTTACTTCTCTAGCGGGGAAGAGACCCAGTACTTC. It is translated as CASSYFSSGEETQYF.

The chain links TRBV7-8 to TRBJ2-7, with D perhaps matching TRBD1 (7 bases). CDR1 is SGHVS and CDR2 is FQNEAQ in the germline V gene. The V gene lost 5 bases and the J gene lost 7 bases, with 21 bases spanning the gap. This CDR3 region has 15 residues. The CDR3 is CASSGGWPETGEQYF. As DNA, the CDR3 is TGTGCCAGCAGCGGGGGGTGGCCCGAGACAGGGGAGCAGTACTTC.

This clonotype was found many times. CDR3 DNA sequence: TGTGCCAGCAGTCGTGGACAGGGTATCACTGAAGCTTTCTTT. Its translation is CASSRGQGITEAFF. The V and J genes are TRBV27 and TRBJ1-1; 8 bases fit TRBD1. CDR1 and CDR2 (germline): MNHEY, SMNVEV (reference sequence). The CDR3 sequence is 14 residues long. The V segment lost 5 bases and the J segment 4 bases; nucleotides outside the gene matches: 6.

This clonotype was picked up a small number of times. DNA for the CDR3: TGTGCCAGTAGTATAGACCCGGAGTATGAAGCTTTCTTT. Translated, it gives CASSIDPEYEAFF. This rearrangement joins TRBV19 to TRBJ1-1; D is unclear. From germline, CDR1 is LNHDA and CDR2 SQIVND (reference sequence). The length of the CDR3 is 13 residues. Trimming stripped 0 bases from V and 7 bases from J, with 9 bases between. The full variable domain, in which reference TRBV19 and TRBJ1-1 provide the parts outside the CDR3, is DGGITQSPKYLFRKEGQNVTLSCEQNLNHDAMYWYRQDPGQGLRLIYYSQIVNDFQKGDIAEGYSVSREKKESFPLTVTSAQKNPTAFYLCASSIDPEYEAFFGQGTRLTVV.

There are many counts of this clonotype. The chain uses TRBV4-1 and TRBJ2-2; 11 nucleotides align to TRBD2. V lost 3 bases and J lost 5; bases outside the gene matches: 5. CDR1 is MGHRA and CDR2 is YSYEKL in the germline V gene. This CDR3 contains 16 residues. Written as DNA, the CDR3 is TGCGCCAGCAGCCATTTAGCGGGGGGGCTAACCGGGGAGCTGTTTTTT. It yields the protein CASSHLAGGLTGELFF.

This clonotype was detected ten times or more. The chain employs TRBV6-5 and TRBJ2-5; perhaps TRBD1 as D (5 bases). Trimming pared 5 bases from V and 5 bases from J, leaving 12 bases between. From germline, CDR1 is MNHEY and CDR2 SVGAGI. The CDR3 extends over 13 amino acids. The CDR3 DNA is TGTGCCAGCAGTCACGAGCCAGGGGAGACCCAGTACTTC. The encoded protein is CASSHEPGETQYF.

Ten or more counts support this clonotype. The chain's CDR3 is CASSQASTGTGNYEQYF. CDR3 DNA sequence: TGCGCCAGCAGCCAAGCCTCAACCGGGACAGGGAATTACGAGCAGTACTTC. V usage is TRBV4-1 and J usage is TRBJ2-7, with 9 bases lining up with TRBD1. The CDR3 is made up of 17 amino acids. With V trimmed by 1 base and J by 4 bases, 11 bases remained unmatched. Germline V CDR1 and CDR2: MGHRA, YSYEKL.

Of note for this clonotype: Germline is not matched at one junction end, which may reflect a read error. The chain is built from TRBV2 and TRBJ1-2; no clear D gene. Germline V gene lookup returns CDR1 SNHLY and CDR2 FYNNEI. This CDR3 is built from 14 residues. The CDR3 region has the DNA TGTGCCATCAGTGCGAGGAGCCGGGCCTATGGCTACACCTTC. Amino acid sequence: CAISARSRAYGYTF.